This entry lists 4 T cell receptor beta chains sequenced from one sample in a study of CD8 T cells in Susac syndrome. The RNA input was roughly 0.45 to 1 ug, and it was reverse transcribed with random hexamers. TCRdb re-analysed the immunoSEQ multiplex PCR reads in MiXCR, keeping a single row per CDR3 protein. In the table there are about 200,000 distinct CDR3 sequences, 90% to 95% of which are singletons. The sequenced sample consisted of CD4+ T cells from PBMCs. The receptors originated from a human donor in good health.

This clonotype appeared once. This chain links TRBV12-3 or TRBV12-4 with TRBJ2-5; no reliable D call. V lost 6 bases, J lost 5 bases, and 16 bases lay in between. This CDR3 is 14 amino acids long. CDR3 amino acids: CASRGRPGGETQYF. The CDR3 DNA follows: TGTGCCAGCAGGGGCCGGCCCGGTGGGGAGACCCAGTACTTC.

The CDR3 DNA reads TGCGCCAGCAGCCAGAGGATGGCGACCGGGACAGGGAACGAAAAACTGTTTTTT. Encoded protein: CASSQRMATGTGNEKLFF. V and J are TRBV4-1 and TRBJ1-4, with 9 bases aligning to TRBD1. CDR1 and CDR2 (germline): MGHRA, YSYEKL. Losses at the gene ends were 3 bases for V and 8 bases for J; bases not matched to a gene: 16. The CDR3 loop spans 18 amino acids.

The V and J genes are TRBV5-4 and TRBJ2-1; D may be TRBD2 (6 bases). CDR1 and CDR2 from the germline V gene are SGHNT and YYREEE (reference sequence). Trimming cost V 4 bases and J 4 bases, with 12 bases left between them. The CDR3 covers 14 residues. The CDR3 nucleotides read TGTGCCAGCAGCGGAGTTAGCGGATACAATGAGCAGTTCTTC. It yields the protein CASSGVSGYNEQFF.

V gene TRBV12-3 or TRBV12-4 combines with J gene TRBJ2-6; 11 nucleotides match TRBD1. The V segment lost 6 bases and the J segment 2 bases; nucleotides outside the gene matches: 9. This CDR3 region has 18 residues. The CDR3 sequence: CASSPEDRGHTGANVLTF. The CDR3 nucleotides are TGTGCCAGCAGCCCCGAGGACAGGGGGCACACTGGGGCCAACGTCCTGACTTTC.